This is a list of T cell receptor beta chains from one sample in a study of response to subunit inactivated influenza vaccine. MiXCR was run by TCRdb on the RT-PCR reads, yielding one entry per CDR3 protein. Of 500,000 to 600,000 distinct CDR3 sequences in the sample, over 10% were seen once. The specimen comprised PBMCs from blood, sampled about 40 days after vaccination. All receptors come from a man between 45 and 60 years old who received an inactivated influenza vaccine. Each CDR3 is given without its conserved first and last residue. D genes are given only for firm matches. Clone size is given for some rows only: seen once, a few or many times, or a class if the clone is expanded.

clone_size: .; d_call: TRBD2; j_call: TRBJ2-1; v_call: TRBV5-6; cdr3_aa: ASSLAGGGRAGNEQF
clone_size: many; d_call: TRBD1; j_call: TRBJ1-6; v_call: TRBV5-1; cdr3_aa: ASRPGQDNSPLH
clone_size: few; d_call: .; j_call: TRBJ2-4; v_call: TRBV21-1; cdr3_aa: ASSKVPSGDDLAKNIQY
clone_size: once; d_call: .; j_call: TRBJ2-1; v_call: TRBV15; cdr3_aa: ATSRGTRGINEQF
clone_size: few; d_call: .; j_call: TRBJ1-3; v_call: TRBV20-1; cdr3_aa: SARRDVDRRSIY
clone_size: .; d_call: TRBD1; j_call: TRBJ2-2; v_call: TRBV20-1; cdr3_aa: SARGRQGAAGELF
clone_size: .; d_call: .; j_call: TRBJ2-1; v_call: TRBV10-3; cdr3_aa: AINPGSKSNEQF
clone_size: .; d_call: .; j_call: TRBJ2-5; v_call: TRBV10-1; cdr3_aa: ASSDWRGETQY
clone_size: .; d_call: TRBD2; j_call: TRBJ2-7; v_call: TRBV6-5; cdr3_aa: ASSFSGTSGNYEQY
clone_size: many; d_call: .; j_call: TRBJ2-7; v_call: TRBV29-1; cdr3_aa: SVGTGEQY
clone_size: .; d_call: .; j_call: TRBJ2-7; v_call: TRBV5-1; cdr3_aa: ASSLWTAFSYEQY
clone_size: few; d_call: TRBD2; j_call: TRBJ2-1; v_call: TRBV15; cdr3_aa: ATSRLTSGNEQF
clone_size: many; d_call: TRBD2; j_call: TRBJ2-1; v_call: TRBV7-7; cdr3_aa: ASSPSGTSAYNEQF
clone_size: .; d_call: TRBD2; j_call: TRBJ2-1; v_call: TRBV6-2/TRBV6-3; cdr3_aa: ASSYIQGTSGRDEQF
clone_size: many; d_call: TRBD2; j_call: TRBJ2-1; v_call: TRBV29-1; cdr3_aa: SVEGLAGEGNEQF
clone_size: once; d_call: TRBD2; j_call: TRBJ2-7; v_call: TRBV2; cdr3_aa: ASSPASGLYEQY
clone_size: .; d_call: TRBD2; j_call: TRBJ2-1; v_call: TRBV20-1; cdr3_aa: SARDLTSAYNEQF
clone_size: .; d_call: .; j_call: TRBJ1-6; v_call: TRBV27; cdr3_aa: ASSLESYGSSYNSPLH
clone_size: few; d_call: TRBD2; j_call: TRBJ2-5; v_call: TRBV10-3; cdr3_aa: AISDPFYSGQETQY
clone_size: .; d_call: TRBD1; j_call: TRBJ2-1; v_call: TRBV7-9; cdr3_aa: ASSLAMRQGSYNEQF
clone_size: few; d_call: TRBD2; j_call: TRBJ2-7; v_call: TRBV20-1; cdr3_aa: SAPGTIDEQY
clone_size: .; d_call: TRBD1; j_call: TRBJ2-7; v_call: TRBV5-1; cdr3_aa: ASSLEGTGGEEQY
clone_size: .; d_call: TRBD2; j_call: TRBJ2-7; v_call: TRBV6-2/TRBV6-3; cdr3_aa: ASAGLAGGAYEQY
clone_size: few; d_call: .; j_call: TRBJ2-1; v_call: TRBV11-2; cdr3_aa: ASRTIREIRDNTHNEQF
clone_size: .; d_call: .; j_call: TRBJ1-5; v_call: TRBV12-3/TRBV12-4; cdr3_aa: ASSLDSRQPQH
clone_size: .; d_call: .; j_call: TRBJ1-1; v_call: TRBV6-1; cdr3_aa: ASSEAQGPTKAF
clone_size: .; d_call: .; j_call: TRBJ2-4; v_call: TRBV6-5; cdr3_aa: ASSYGQRGNIQY
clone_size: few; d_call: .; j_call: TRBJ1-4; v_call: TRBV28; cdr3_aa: ATRDNPRKLF
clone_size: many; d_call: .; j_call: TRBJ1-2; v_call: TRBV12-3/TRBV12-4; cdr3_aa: ASTLRPGGYT
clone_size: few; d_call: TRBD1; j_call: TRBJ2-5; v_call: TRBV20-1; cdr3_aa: SARGTGSGETQY
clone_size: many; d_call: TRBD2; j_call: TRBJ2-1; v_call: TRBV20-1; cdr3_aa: SANVGLAGVGTNEQF
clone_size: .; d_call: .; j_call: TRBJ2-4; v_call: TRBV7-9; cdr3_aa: ASSSWTDQD
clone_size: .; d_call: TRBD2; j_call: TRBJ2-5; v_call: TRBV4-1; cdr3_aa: ASSQDPSGGMETQY
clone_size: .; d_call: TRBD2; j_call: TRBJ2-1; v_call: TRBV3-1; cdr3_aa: ASSAGKSLSGRNVHEQF
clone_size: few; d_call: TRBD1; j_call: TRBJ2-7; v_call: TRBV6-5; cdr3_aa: ASSYSIGQVSYEQY
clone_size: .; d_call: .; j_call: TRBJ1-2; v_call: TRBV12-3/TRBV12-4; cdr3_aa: ASSPSGVRYT
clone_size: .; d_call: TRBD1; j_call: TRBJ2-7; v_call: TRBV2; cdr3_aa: ASRDRSIDEQY
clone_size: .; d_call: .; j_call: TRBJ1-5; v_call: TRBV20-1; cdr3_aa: SASARGAISNQPQH
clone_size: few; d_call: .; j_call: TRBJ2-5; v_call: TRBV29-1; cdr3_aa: SVEDLAETQETQY
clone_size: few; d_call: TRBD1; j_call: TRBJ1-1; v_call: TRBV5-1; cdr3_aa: ASSFGQGMGNTEAF
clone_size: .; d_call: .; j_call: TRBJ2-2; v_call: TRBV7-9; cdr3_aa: ASSATGNTGELF
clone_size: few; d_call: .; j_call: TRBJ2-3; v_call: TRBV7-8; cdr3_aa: ASSLDHGNTQY
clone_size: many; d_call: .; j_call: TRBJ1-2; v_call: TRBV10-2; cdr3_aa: ASSETTMQYGYT
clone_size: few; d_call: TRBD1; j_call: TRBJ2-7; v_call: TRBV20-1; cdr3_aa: SANLGRDRGLDYEQY
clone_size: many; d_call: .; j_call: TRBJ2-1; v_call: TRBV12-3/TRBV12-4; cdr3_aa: ASRNDGGVEQF
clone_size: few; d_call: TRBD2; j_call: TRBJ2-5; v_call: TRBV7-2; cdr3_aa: ASSHPSGQETQY
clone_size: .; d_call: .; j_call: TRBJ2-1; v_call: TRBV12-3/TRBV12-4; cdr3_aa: ASSRKKQF
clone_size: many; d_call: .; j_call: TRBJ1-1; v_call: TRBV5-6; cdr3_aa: ASSFSLDGADAF
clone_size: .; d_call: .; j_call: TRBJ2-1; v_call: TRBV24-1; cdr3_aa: ATSIGAYNEQF
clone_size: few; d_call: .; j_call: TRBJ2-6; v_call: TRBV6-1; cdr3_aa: ASRTGANVLT
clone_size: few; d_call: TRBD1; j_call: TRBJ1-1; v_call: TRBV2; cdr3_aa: GAGGGDMNTEAF
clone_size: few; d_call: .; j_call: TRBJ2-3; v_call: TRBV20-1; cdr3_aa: SASRGQDTQY
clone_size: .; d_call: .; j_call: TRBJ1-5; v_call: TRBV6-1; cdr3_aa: ASSPGPPGDQPQH
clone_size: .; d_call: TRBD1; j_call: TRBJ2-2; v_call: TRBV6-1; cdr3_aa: ASRTGTGQTGELF
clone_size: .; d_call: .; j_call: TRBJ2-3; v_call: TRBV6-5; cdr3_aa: ASSYTPARTAGADTQY
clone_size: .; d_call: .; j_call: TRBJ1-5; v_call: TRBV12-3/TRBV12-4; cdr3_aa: ASSPLDPSQPQH
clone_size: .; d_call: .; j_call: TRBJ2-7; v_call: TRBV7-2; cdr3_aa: ASSLFSSRSYEQY